This T cell receptor (beta chain) was documented in a study of CD8 T cells in Susac syndrome. Whole-study findings and limits: The study recognized that the number of individuals in its TCR sequencing and HLA analysis was relatively small.

A quantity of about 0.5 to 1 ug RNA underwent reverse transcription using random hexamers. MiXCR, applied by TCRdb to the immunoSEQ multiplex PCR reads, yields one record per CDR3 protein. The sample lists 77,000 or so distinct CDR3 sequences, less than 95% occurring once. TEMRA cells were enriched by FACS, and CD4+ and CD8+ T cells were negatively isolated. CDR1 and CDR2 from the germline V gene are GTSNPN and SVGIG (reference sequence). The CDR3 is 13 amino acids. V was clipped by 8 bases and J by 5 bases, with 15 bases between them. Note on this clonotype: Its antigen is as yet unknown.

Input material: CD8+ T cells from PBMCs. This chain connects TRBV30 to TRBJ1-4; D gene unclear. The sequence was obtained from a human donor with multiple sclerosis. The chain's CDR3 is CAGRLGTNEKLFF. The DNA for the CDR3 is TGTGCCGGACGACTTGGAACGAATGAAAAACTGTTTTTT.